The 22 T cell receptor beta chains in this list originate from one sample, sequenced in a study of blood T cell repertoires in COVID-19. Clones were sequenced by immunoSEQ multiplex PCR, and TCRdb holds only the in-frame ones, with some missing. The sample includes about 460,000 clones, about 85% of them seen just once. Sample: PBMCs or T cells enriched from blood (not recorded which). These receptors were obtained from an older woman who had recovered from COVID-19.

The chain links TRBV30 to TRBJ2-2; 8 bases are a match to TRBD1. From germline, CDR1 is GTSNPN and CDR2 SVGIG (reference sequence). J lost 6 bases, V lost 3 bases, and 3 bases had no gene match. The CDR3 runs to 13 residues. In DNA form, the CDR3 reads TGTGCCTGGAGAGGACAGGGCTCCGGGGAGCTGTTTTTT. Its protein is CAWRGQGSGELFF.

CDR3 in amino acids: CSVGLGALNGYTF. The CDR3 bases are TGCAGCGTGGGTTTAGGGGCCCTCAATGGCTACACCTTC. The V gene is TRBV29-1, the J gene TRBJ1-2; weak D call: TRBD1 (5 bases). Germline V gene sequence: CDR1 SQVTM, CDR2 ANQGSEA. This CDR3 has 13 residues. V lost 6 bases, J lost 6 bases, and 17 bases lay in between.

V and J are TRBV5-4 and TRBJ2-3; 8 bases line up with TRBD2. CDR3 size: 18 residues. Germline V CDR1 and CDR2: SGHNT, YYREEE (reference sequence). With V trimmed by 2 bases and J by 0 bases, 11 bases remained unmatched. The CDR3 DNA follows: TGTGCCAGCAGCTTTCCGAGTCGGGGGGGCCCAAGCACAGATACGCAGTATTTT. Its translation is CASSFPSRGGPSTDTQYF.

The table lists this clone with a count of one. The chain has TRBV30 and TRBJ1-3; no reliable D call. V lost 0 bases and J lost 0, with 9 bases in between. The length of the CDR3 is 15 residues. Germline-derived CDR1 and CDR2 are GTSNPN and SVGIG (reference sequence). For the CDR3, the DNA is TGTGCCTGGAGTGTACGGCGGCCCTCTGGAAACACCATATATTTT. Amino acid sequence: CAWSVRRPSGNTIYF.

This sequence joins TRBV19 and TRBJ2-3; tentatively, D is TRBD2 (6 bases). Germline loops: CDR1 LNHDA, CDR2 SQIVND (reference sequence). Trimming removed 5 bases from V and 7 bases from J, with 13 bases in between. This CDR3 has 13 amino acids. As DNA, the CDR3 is TGTGCCAGTAGTTCGGAGGGGATGAATACGCAGTATTTT. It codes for CASSSEGMNTQYF.

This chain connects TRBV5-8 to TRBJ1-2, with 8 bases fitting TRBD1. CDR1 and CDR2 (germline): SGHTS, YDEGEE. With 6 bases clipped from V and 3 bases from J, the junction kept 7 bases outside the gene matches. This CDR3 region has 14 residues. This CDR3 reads CASTWTGTDYGYTF. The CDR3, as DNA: TGTGCCAGCACCTGGACAGGGACGGACTATGGCTACACCTTC.

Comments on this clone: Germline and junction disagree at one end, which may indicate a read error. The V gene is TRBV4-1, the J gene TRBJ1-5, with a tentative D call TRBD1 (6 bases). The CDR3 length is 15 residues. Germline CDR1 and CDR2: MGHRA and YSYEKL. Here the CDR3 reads CASSQGDISNQPQHF. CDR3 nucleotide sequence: TGCGCCAGCAGTCAAGGGGACATTAGCAATCAGCCCCAGCATTTT.

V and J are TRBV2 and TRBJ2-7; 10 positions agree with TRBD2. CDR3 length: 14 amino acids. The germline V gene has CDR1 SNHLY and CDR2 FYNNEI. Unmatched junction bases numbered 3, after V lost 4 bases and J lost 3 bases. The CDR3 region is CASSGSSGGYEQYF. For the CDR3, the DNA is TGTGCCAGCAGTGGATCTAGCGGGGGCTACGAGCAGTACTTC.

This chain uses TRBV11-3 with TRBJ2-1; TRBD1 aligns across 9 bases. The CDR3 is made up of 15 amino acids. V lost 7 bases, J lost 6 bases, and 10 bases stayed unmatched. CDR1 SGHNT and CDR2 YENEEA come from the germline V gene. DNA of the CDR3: TGTGCCAGCAACACGGGACAGGGTTGGATCAATGAGCAGTTCTTC. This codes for CASNTGQGWINEQFF.

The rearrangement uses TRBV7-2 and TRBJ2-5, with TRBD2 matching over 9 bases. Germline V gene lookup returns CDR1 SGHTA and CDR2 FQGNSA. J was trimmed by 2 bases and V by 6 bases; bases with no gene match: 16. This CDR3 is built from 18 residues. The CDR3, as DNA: TGTGCCAGCAGTCACCTCCTAGCGGGGTCGCAATCTCAAGAGACCCAGTACTTC. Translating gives CASSHLLAGSQSQETQYF. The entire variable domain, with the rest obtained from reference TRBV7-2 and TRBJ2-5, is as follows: GAGVSQSPSNKVTEKGKDVELRCDPISGHTALYWYRQSLGQGLEFLIYFQGNSAPDKSGLPSDRFSAERTGGSVSTLTIQRTQQEDSAVYLCASSHLLAGSQSQETQYFGPGTRLLVL.

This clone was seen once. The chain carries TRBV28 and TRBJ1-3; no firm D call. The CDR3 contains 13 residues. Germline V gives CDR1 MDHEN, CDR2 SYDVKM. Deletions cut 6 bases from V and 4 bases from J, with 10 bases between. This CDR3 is CASRVGSGNTIYF. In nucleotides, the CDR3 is TGTGCCAGCAGGGTCGGGTCCGGAAACACCATATATTTT. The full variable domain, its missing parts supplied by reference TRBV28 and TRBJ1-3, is DVKVTQSSRYLVKRTGEKVFLECVQDMDHENMFWYRQDPGLGLRLIYFSYDVKMKEKGDIPEGYSVSREKKERFSLILESASTNQTSMYLCASRVGSGNTIYFGEGSWLTVV.

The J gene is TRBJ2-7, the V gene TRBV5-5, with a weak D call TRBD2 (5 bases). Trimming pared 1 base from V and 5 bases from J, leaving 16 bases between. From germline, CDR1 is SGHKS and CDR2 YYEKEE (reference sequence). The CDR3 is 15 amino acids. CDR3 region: CASSLTALLGHEQYV. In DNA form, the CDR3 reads TGTGCCAGCAGCTTGACAGCCCTACTAGGACACGAGCAGTACGTC.

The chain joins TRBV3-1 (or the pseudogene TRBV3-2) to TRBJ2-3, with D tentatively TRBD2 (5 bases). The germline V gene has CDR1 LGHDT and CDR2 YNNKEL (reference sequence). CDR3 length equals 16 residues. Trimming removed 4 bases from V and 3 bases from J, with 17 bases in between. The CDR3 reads CASSRLVPSGTDTQYF. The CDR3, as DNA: TGTGCCAGCAGCCGGTTGGTCCCCTCGGGAACAGATACGCAGTATTTT.

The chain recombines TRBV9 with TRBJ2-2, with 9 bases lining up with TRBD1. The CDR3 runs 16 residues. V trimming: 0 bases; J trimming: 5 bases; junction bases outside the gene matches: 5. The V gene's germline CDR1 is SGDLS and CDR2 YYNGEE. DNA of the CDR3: TGTGCCAGCAGCGTAGCGGGACAGGGAGGTACCGGGGAGCTGTTTTTT. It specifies CASSVAGQGGTGELFF.

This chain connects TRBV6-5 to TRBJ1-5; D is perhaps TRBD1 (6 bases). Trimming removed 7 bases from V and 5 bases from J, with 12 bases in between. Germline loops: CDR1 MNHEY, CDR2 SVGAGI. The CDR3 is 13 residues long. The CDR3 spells CASTGSGDQPQHF. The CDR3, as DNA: TGTGCCAGCACTGGTTCAGGGGATCAGCCCCAGCATTTT.

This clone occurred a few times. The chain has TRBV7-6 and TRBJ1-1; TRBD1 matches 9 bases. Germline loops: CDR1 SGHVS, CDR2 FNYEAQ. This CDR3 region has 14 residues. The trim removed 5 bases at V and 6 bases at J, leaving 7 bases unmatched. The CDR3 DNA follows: TGTGCCAGCAGCCCAGGGGACAGGGCTTCTGAAGCTTTCTTT. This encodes CASSPGDRASEAFF.

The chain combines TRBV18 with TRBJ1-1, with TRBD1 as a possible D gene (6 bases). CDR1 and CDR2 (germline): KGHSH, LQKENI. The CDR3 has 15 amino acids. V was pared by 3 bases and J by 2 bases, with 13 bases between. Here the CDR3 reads CASSPTGTPNTEAFF. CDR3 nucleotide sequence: TGTGCCAGCTCACCTACCGGGACACCTAACACTGAAGCTTTCTTT.

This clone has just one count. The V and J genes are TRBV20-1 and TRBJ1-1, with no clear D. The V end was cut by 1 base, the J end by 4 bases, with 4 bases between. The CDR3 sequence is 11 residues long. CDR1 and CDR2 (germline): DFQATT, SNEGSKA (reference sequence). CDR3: CSARVVTEAFF. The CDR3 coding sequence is TGCAGTGCTAGAGTCGTCACTGAAGCTTTCTTT.

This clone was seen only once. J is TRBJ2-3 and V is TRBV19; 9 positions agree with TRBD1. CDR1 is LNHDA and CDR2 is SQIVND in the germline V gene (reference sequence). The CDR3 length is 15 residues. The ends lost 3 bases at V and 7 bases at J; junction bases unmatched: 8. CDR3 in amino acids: CASSITDRGRNTQYF. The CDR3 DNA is TGTGCCAGTAGTATTACGGACAGGGGCCGAAATACGCAGTATTTT.

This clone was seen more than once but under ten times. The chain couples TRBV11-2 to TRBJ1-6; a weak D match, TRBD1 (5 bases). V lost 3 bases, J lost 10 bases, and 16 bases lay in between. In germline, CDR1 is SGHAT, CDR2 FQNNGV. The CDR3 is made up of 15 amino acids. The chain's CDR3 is CASSLARVGLSPLHF. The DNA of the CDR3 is TGTGCCAGCAGCTTGGCCAGGGTAGGCCTCTCACCCCTCCACTTT.

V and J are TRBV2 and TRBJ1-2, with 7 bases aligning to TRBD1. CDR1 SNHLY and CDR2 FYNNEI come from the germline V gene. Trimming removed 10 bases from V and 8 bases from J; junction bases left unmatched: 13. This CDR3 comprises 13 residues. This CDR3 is CAKSGTELSGYTF. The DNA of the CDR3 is TGTGCCAAATCAGGGACAGAGCTGAGCGGCTACACCTTC.

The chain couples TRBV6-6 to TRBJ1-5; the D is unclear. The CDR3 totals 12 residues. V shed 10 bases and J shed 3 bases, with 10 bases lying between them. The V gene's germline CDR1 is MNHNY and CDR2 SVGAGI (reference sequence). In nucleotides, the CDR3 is TGTGCCATTTCGGGTGCCAATCAGCCCCAGCATTTT. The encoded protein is CAISGANQPQHF.